This T cell receptor beta chain is from a study of T cells after yellow fever vaccination (dated by TCRdb to the late 2010s). In terms of the full investigation: The SMART-Seq v4 Ultra Low Input RNA kit was used to prepare libraries from fractions with low cell numbers. Two healthy male donors made up the cohort, one aged 18 to 30 years and the other aged 30 to 40 years. Bulk PBMC replicates and cell subsets were isolated from blood drawn at multiple timepoints before and after both primary and secondary immunization. Bulk TCR alpha and beta repertoires were sequenced longitudinally to track T-cell clones before and after primary and booster YFV17D yellow fever vaccination.

A word on this clonotype: It has no known antigen specificity. Qualities for individual bases were not recorded, and no much larger clone is one base off.

Overall study results and their limits: Compared with the primary T-cell response, the secondary T-cell response was faster but weaker, reaching its peak on day 5 rather than on day 15. After the booster, most of the clones that had expanded following primary vaccination were detected again (almost 98% of CD4 and around 90% of CD8), which suggests that memory was broadly maintained. The study included only two donors, which limits how far the findings can be generalized. A small fraction of clonotypes appeared in both the CD4 and CD8 compartments, likely as a result of convergent recombination. Computational filtering was required because FACS-sorted repertoires could contain abundant contaminating clonotypes from the bulk population.

TCR cDNA was synthesized by 5'RACE template switching, which introduced a universal primer site and unique molecular identifiers. Priming for cDNA synthesis came from both the TCR alpha and TCR beta constant segments. Library amplification involved two PCR steps, and the second step added sample barcodes and sequencing adapters. Sequencing of libraries was performed on Illumina HiSeq 2500 (2x100 bp) or NovaSeq (2x150 bp). Per the source publication's procedure: Demultiplexing of reads and collapsing into UMI consensus sequences were performed with MIGEC, and V(D)J alignment was carried out with MiXCR. Vaccine-responding clonotypes were identified with edgeR using replicate PBMC samples, with FDR below 0.01 and a log2 fold change above 5 up to day 15 being required. Each bulk clonotype was labeled CD4 or CD8 based on which sequenced repertoire, CD4 or CD8, contained the clonotype at higher abundance. TCRdb applied fastp at Q25 and MiXCR to the public reads, then kept only in-frame beta chains. Each record represents a unique CDR3 protein, reported with the most common genes and DNA among its rows. The V and J calls and clone size come from TCRdb's table, not from the authors' own analysis. This sample has roughly 500,000 distinct CDR3 sequences in its table, and about 19% of those were observed once. Clones ranked in the top ten supply roughly 13% of the sample.

The treatment or condition label, as the study defines it: live attenuated yellow fever vaccine strain. At every blood-draw timepoint, two biological replicates of bulk PBMCs were collected. PBMCs were isolated from peripheral blood using a standard Ficoll-Paque protocol. RNA was extracted with TriZol from bulk PBMCs, CD4 and CD8 fractions, and dextramer-positive and dextramer-negative fractions. Inclusive of the bounding cysteine and phenylalanine, the CDR3 is 16 residues long. Of the read, only the CDR3 DNA is kept; its 48 bases are in frame from base 1. As encoded in the germline V gene, CDR1 is SGHRS while CDR2 is YFSETQ. V ends up 3 bases short and J 7 bases short, with an unmatched junction base count of 11.

Sequences were derived from PBMCs, sampled 15 days after the yellow fever booster vaccination. This receptor was obtained from a man between 25 and 39 years old who received the YFV17D yellow fever vaccine. The chain joins TRBV5-1 to TRBJ2-2; 8 bases in the middle match TRBD2. The nucleotide sequence is given as TGCGCCAGCAGCTCCCCCAGCGGGAGTGGTGGCGGGGAGCTGTTTTTT. This translates into CASSSPSGSGGGELFF.